A single sample gave rise to the 26 T cell receptor beta chains below, sequenced in a study of blood T cell repertoires in COVID-19. Sequencing was performed with immunoSEQ multiplex PCR; in TCRdb, only in-frame clones are kept and a portion is missing. The top ten hold roughly 2% of the sample, which has roughly 120,000 clones, about four fifths seen once. Sequenced sample: peripheral blood. The receptors come from a man in his sixties or seventies with acute or convalescent COVID-19.

This clone is a singleton in its sample. The rearrangement links TRBV5-5 to TRBJ1-1, with D maybe TRBD1 (5 bases). CDR3 length: 15 residues. V was shortened by 1 base and J by 0 bases, with 10 bases between the two germline ends. Germline V CDR1 and CDR2: SGHKS, YYEKEE (reference sequence). CDR3 sequence (DNA): TGTGCCAGCAGCTTGTATGGGGGGATGAACACTGAAGCTTTCTTT. Its protein is CASSLYGGMNTEAFF. The full variable domain, in which reference TRBV5-5 and TRBJ1-1 provide the parts outside the CDR3, is DAGVTQSPTHLIKTRGQQVTLRCSPISGHKSVSWYQQVLGQGPQFIFQYYEKEERGRGNFPDRFSARQFPNYSSELNVNALLLGDSALYLCASSLYGGMNTEAFFGQGTRLTVV.

The rearrangement links TRBV6-2 or TRBV6-3 to TRBJ2-1, with 11 bases that match TRBD1. V was pared by 4 bases and J by 9 bases, with 11 bases of the junction left unmatched. Per germline, CDR1 MNHEY and CDR2 SVGEGT. The CDR3 sequence is 16 residues long. The chain's CDR3 is CASSFGQGAIVPEQFF. In nucleotides, the CDR3 is TGTGCCAGCAGTTTTGGACAGGGGGCTATTGTGCCTGAGCAGTTCTTC.

The rearrangement links TRBV3-1 (or the pseudogene TRBV3-2) to TRBJ1-1; D is ambiguous. Trimming stripped 1 base from V and 7 bases from J, with 4 bases between. Germline V lookup: CDR1 LGHDT, CDR2 YNNKEL (reference sequence). The CDR3 consists of 11 residues. CDR3 DNA: TGTGCCAGCAGCCAAGCCGGTGAAGCTTTCTTT. Amino acids: CASSQAGEAFF.

This clone was counted at least ten times. The chain couples TRBV29-1 to TRBJ1-2; unclear D gene. V lost 0 bases, J lost 5 bases, and 7 bases lay in between. The CDR3 loop spans 12 amino acids. CDR1 and CDR2 from the germline V gene are SQVTM and ANQGSEA. The CDR3, as DNA: TGCAGCGTTGAAGATGTCCCTTATGGCTACACCTTC. It specifies CSVEDVPYGYTF. The full variable domain, with the rest looked up from reference TRBV29-1 and TRBJ1-2, is SAVISQKPSRDICQRGTSLTIQCQVDSQVTMMFWYRQQPGQSLTLIATANQGSEATYESGFVIDKFPISRPNLTFSTLTVSNMSPEDSSIYLCSVEDVPYGYTFGSGTRLTVV.

This sequence joins TRBV5-4 and TRBJ2-7; 14 bases are a match to TRBD2. Germline V gene data show CDR1 as SGHNT and CDR2 as YYREEE (reference sequence). Unmatched junction bases numbered 6, after V lost 5 bases and J lost 2 bases. The CDR3 totals 16 residues. DNA of the CDR3: TGTGCCAGCAGTCCTCGACTAGCGGGGGGGACCTACGAGCAGTACTTC. It encodes CASSPRLAGGTYEQYF. Complete variable domain (other parts from reference TRBV5-4 and TRBJ2-7): ETGVTQSPTHLIKTRGQQVTLRCSSQSGHNTVSWYQQALGQGPQFIFQYYREEENGRGNFPPRFSGLQFPNYSSELNVNALELDDSALYLCASSPRLAGGTYEQYFGPGTRLTVT.

The gene calls are TRBV6-2 or TRBV6-3 and TRBJ2-5; D may be TRBD2 (6 bases). The CDR3 runs 14 residues. V lost 5 bases and J 5 bases, leaving 15 bases between the germline ends. Germline CDR1 MNHEY, CDR2 SVGEGT. The CDR3 DNA reads TGTGCCAGCAGTGCGGACATGGGGAGGGAGACCCAGTACTTC. Protein: CASSADMGRETQYF.

The V call is TRBV18, the J call TRBJ1-3, with unresolved D. CDR3 length: 15 residues. Trimming removed 2 bases at V and 1 base at J, with 9 bases between. The germline CDR1 and CDR2 sequences are KGHSH and LQKENI. As DNA, the CDR3 is TGTGCCAGCTCACCATCGGAGATATCTGGAAACACCATATATTTT. The encoded protein is CASSPSEISGNTIYF.

CDR3 coding DNA: TGTGCCAGCAGCTTAGCAGGGCGGGAGACCCAGTACTTC. Protein sequence: CASSLAGRETQYF. The gene calls are TRBV7-3 and TRBJ2-5, with D maybe TRBD1 (5 bases). V was cut by 2 bases and J by 5 bases, with 9 bases left in between. The CDR3 spans 13 residues. The germline V gene has CDR1 SGHTA and CDR2 FQGTGA.

This chain links TRBV6-5 with TRBJ2-1; maybe TRBD1 (5 bases). The CDR3 is made up of 13 amino acids. CDR1 MNHEY and CDR2 SVGAGI come from the germline V gene. With 2 bases removed from V and 4 bases from J, the gap between germline ends came to 6 bases. The CDR3 DNA follows: TGTGCCAGCAGTTACGACAGATACAATGAGCAGTTCTTC. As protein: CASSYDRYNEQFF.

This chain uses TRBV18 with TRBJ1-4; maybe TRBD1 (6 bases). Germline loops: CDR1 KGHSH, CDR2 LQKENI. Trimming pared 3 bases from V and 8 bases from J, leaving 19 bases between. The CDR3 runs 16 residues. The CDR3 nucleotides are TGTGCCAGCTCACCCGGCAGGGGCCAGGGAGCGGAAAAACTGTTTTTT. Protein product: CASSPGRGQGAEKLFF.

This clone was counted between two and nine times. This chain uses TRBV11-2 with TRBJ2-3, with 10 bases fitting TRBD2. Germline V lookup: CDR1 SGHAT, CDR2 FQNNGV. The CDR3 contains 15 residues. V dropped 7 bases and J dropped 1; count of bases not matched to a gene: 5. The CDR3: CASTQAGGGTDTQYF. The CDR3 coding sequence is TGTGCCAGCACCCAAGCGGGGGGGGGCACAGATACGCAGTATTTT.

This chain connects TRBV10-3 to TRBJ2-7; possible D gene TRBD1, 5 bases. This CDR3 contains 13 residues. The V end was cut by 2 bases, the J end by 1 base, with 6 bases between. Germline values: CDR1 ENHRY, CDR2 SYGVKD. The CDR3 here is CAISEGASYEQYF. The CDR3 DNA reads as TGTGCCATCAGTGAGGGGGCTTCCTACGAGCAGTACTTC.

V usage is TRBV18 and J usage is TRBJ2-2, with D uncertain. This CDR3 is 17 amino acids long. Trimming pared 3 bases from V and 1 base from J, leaving 15 bases between. CDR1 and CDR2 (germline): KGHSH, LQKENI. CDR3 loop: CASSPWAPMGNTGELFF. The CDR3 coding sequence is TGTGCCAGCTCACCGTGGGCCCCCATGGGGAACACCGGGGAGCTGTTTTTT.

The rearrangement uses TRBV7-3 and TRBJ2-2, with a weak D call TRBD2 (6 bases). V was cut by 1 base and J by 3 bases, with 12 bases left in between. The CDR3 consists of 16 residues. Germline V gives CDR1 SGHTA, CDR2 FQGTGA. As DNA, the CDR3 is TGTGCCAGCAGCTTAATCGGAGGGCCCGACACCGGGGAGCTGTTTTTT. Its translation is CASSLIGGPDTGELFF.

This sequence joins TRBV5-1 and TRBJ2-7; 7 positions agree with TRBD1. Germline assignment: CDR1 SGHRS and CDR2 YFSETQ. The CDR3 runs to 17 residues. V lost 4 bases and J lost 1; bases outside the gene matches: 14. The CDR3 protein is CASSISFGTEFSYEQYF. The CDR3 DNA reads TGCGCCAGCAGCATCTCATTCGGGACAGAGTTTTCCTACGAGCAGTACTTC.

The rearrangement joins TRBV30 to TRBJ1-5; 8 bases agree with TRBD1. V trimming: 0 bases; J trimming: 5 bases; junction bases outside the gene matches: 6. CDR1 GTSNPN and CDR2 SVGIG come from the germline V gene (reference sequence). The CDR3 spans 15 residues. The CDR3 loop reads CAWSVQGTGYQPQHF. CDR3 coding DNA: TGTGCCTGGAGTGTACAAGGGACAGGATATCAGCCCCAGCATTTT.

V and J are TRBV12-5 and TRBJ1-1; maybe TRBD1 (6 bases). V dropped 6 bases and J dropped 5 bases, with 16 bases sitting between them. The CDR3 covers 14 residues. Germline loops: CDR1 LGHNT, CDR2 FRNRAP. The CDR3 is CASGPPVRGTEAFF. The CDR3, as DNA: TGTGCTAGTGGCCCTCCGGTGAGGGGGACTGAAGCTTTCTTT.

The sample holds one count of this clone. The chain employs TRBV7-8 and TRBJ1-5; 8 nucleotides align to TRBD1. Germline CDR1 SGHVS, CDR2 FQNEAQ. CDR3 length: 17 amino acids. V was pared by 0 bases and J by 2 bases, with 6 bases of the junction left unmatched. CDR3 in DNA: TGTGCCAGCAGCTTAGCGCGGACAGGGACGCGCAATCAGCCCCAGCATTTT. It specifies CASSLARTGTRNQPQHF.

The chain is built from TRBV6-2 or TRBV6-3 and TRBJ2-7; the D gene is possibly TRBD1 (6 bases). The CDR3 runs to 16 residues. Germline V CDR1 and CDR2: MNHEY, SVGEGT. Deletions cut 3 bases from V and 3 bases from J, with 18 bases between. For the CDR3, the DNA is TGTGCCAGCAGTTATGATGGGGGCTCGGAATACTACGAGCAGTACTTC. Translated, it gives CASSYDGGSEYYEQYF.

Only a few counts were recorded for this clone. The chain recombines TRBV11-3 with TRBJ1-2, with D perhaps TRBD1 (5 bases). Germline assignment: CDR1 SGHNT and CDR2 YENEEA. The V gene lost 4 bases and the J gene lost 6 bases, with 18 bases spanning the gap. The CDR3 totals 15 residues. The CDR3 loop is CASSSPGAGLDGYTF. CDR3 DNA: TGTGCCAGCAGCTCCCCGGGCGCGGGGCTAGATGGCTACACCTTC.

This clone has just a few counts. CDR3 in DNA: TGCGCCAGCAGATCCCAATCGCAGGGTTCGGCTTCACCCCTCCACTTT. It translates to CASRSQSQGSASPLHF. The rearrangement joins TRBV5-1 to TRBJ1-6; D possibly corresponds to TRBD1 (5 bases). Trimming pared 5 bases from V and 9 bases from J, leaving 21 bases between. The CDR3 extends over 16 amino acids. The germline V gene has CDR1 SGHRS and CDR2 YFSETQ.

This rearrangement joins TRBV3-1 (or the pseudogene TRBV3-2) to TRBJ2-2, with TRBD2 as a possible D gene (7 bases). The CDR3 loop spans 17 amino acids. Trimming left V 5 bases short and J 0 bases short, with 16 bases between. Germline CDR1 LGHDT, CDR2 YNNKEL (reference sequence). This CDR3 is CASSSYGGAANTGELFF. CDR3 bases: TGTGCCAGCAGCTCGTATGGGGGGGCCGCGAACACCGGGGAGCTGTTTTTT.

The rearrangement joins TRBV7-2 to TRBJ2-2; TRBD2 is a possible D gene (5 bases). V was pared by 8 bases and J by 2 bases, with 9 bases between. Germline V gene lookup returns CDR1 SGHTA and CDR2 FQGNSA. The CDR3 contains 13 residues. CDR3: CASPDSNTGELFF. CDR3 sequence (DNA): TGTGCCAGCCCGGACTCTAACACCGGGGAGCTGTTTTTT.

The genes are TRBV6-5 and TRBJ1-2; tentatively, D is TRBD1 (5 bases). The CDR3 covers 12 residues. Per germline, CDR1 MNHEY and CDR2 SVGAGI. V was clipped by 3 bases and J by 6 bases, with 8 bases between them. CDR3 DNA sequence: TGTGCCAGCAGTTATCGGGGGAATGGCTACACCTTC. Its protein is CASSYRGNGYTF.

The chain links TRBV6-2 or TRBV6-3 to TRBJ1-1; possibly TRBD1 for D (5 bases). The CDR3 has 15 residues. The V gene's germline CDR1 is MNHEY and CDR2 SVGEGT. Trimming took off 3 bases at V and 1 base at J, with 12 bases between the two ends. CDR3 sequence reads: CASSYPGRGNTEAFF. DNA for the CDR3: TGTGCCAGCAGTTATCCGGGGCGGGGGAACACTGAAGCTTTCTTT.

The V gene is TRBV7-2, the J gene TRBJ1-4, with D tentatively TRBD1 (6 bases). Between the trimmed V and J ends, which lost 5 bases and 13 bases, there was a span of 14 bases. The CDR3 is 12 amino acids. From germline, CDR1 is SGHTA and CDR2 FQGNSA. In DNA form, the CDR3 reads TGTGCCAGCAGCATGCAACAGGGTCGACTGTTTTTT. Residues: CASSMQQGRLFF.